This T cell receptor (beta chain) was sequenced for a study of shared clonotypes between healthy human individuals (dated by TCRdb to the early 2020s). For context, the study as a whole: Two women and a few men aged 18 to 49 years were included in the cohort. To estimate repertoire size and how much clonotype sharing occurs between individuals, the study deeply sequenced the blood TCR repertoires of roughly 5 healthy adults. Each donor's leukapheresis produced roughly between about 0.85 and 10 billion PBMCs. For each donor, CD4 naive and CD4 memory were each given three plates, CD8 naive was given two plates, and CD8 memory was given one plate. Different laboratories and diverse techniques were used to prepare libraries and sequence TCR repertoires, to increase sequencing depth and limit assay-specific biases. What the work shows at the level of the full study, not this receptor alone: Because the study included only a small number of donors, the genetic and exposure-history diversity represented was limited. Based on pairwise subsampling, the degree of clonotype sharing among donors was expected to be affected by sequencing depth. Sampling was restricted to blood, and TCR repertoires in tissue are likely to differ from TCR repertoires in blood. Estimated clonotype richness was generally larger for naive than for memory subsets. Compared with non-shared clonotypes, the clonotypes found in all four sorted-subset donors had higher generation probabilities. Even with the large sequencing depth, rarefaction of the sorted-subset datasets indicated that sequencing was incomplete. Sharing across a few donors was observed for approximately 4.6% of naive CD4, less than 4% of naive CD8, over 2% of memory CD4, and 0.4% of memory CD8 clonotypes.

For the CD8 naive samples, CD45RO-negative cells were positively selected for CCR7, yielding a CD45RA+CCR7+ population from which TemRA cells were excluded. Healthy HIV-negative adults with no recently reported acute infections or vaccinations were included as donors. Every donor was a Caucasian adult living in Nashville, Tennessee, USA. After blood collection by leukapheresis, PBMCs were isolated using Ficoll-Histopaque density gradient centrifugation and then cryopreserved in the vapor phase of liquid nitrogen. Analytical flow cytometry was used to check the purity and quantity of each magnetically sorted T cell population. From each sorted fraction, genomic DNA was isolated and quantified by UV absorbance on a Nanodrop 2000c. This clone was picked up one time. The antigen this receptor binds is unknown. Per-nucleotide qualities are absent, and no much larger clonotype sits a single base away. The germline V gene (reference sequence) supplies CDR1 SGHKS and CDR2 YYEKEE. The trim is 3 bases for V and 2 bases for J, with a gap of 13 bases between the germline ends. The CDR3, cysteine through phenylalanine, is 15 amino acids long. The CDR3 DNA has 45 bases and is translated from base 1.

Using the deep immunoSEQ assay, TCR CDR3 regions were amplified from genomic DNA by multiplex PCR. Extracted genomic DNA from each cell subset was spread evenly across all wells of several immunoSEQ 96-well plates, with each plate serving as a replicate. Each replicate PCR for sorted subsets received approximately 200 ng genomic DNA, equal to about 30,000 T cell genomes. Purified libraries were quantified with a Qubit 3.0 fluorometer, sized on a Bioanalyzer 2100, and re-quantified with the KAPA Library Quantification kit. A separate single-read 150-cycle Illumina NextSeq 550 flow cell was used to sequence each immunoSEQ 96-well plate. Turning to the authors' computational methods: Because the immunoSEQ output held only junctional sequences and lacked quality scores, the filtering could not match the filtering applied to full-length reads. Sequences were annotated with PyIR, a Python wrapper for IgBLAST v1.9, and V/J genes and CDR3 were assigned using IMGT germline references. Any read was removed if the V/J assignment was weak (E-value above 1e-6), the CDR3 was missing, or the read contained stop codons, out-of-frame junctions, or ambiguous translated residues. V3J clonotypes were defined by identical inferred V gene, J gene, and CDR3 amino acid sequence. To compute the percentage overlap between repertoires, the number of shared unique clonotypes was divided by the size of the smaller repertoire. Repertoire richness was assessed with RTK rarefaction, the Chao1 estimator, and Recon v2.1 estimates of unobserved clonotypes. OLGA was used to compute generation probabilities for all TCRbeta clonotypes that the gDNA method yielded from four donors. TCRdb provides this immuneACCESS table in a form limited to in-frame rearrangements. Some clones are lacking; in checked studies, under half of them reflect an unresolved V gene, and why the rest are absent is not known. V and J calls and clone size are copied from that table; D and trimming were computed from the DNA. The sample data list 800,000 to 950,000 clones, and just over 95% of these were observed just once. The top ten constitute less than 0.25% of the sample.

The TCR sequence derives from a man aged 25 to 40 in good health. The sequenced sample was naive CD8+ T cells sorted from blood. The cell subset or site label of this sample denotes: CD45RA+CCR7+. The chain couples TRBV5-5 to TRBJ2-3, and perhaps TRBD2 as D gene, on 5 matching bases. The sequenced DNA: TGTGCCAGCAGCTGGGATTTGAGGGCCACAGATACGCAGTATTTT. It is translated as CASSWDLRATDTQYF.